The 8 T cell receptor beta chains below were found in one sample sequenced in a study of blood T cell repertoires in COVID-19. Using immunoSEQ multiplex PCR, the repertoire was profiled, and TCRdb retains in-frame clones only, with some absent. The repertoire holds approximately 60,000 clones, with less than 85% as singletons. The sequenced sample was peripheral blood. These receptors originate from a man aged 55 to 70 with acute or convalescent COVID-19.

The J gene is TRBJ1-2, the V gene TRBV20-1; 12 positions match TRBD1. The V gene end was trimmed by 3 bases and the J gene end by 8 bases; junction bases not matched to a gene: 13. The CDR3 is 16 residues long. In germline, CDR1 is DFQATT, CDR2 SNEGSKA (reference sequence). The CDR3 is CSASMGTGGIRKGYTF. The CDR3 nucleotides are TGCAGTGCTAGTATGGGGACAGGGGGCATACGGAAAGGCTACACCTTC.

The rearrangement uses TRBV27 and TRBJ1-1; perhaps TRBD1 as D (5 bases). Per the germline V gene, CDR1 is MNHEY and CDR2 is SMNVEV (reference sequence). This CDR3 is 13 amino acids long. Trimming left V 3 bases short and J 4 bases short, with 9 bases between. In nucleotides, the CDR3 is TGTGCCAGCAGTTTTATGGGGGGCACTGAAGCTTTCTTT. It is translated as CASSFMGGTEAFF.

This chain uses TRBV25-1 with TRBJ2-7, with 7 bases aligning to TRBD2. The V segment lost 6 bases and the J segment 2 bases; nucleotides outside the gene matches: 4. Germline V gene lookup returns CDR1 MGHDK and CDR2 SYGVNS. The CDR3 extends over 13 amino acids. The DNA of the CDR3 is TGTGCCAGCAGGGGGGGGTACACCTACGAGCAGTACTTC. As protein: CASRGGYTYEQYF.

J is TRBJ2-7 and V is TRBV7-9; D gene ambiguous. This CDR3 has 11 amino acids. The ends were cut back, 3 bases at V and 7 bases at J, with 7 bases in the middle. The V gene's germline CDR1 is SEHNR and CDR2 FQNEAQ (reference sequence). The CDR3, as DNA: TGTGCCAGCAGCTTGGGCAATGAGCAGTACTTC. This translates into CASSLGNEQYF.

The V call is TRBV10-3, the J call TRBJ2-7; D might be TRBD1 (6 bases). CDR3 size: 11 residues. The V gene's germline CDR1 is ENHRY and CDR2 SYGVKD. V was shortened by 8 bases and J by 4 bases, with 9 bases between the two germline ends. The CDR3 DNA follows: TGTGCCATCTCCAGGGGATACGAGCAGTACTTC. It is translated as CAISRGYEQYF.

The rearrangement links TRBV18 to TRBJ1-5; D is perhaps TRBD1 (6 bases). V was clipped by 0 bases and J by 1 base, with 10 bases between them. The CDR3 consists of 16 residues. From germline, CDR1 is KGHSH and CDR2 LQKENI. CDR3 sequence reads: CASSPPGGTSNQPQHF. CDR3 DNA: TGTGCCAGCTCACCACCGGGAGGGACAAGCAATCAGCCCCAGCATTTT.

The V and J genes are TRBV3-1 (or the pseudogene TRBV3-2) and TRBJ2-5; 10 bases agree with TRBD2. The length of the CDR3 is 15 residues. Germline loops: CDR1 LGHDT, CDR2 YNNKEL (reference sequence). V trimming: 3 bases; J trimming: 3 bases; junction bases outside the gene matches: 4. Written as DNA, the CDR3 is TGTGCCAGCAGCCAGCTAGGACTAGCGGAAGAGACCCAGTACTTC. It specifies CASSQLGLAEETQYF.

This CDR3 reads CATSRDGRAFYEQYF. DNA for the CDR3: TGTGCCACCAGCAGAGACGGGAGGGCCTTTTACGAGCAGTACTTC. The chain joins TRBV15 to TRBJ2-7; 8 bases map to TRBD2. There are 15 residues in the CDR3. CDR1 is LNHNV, CDR2 YYDKDF, per germline (reference sequence). With V trimmed by 0 bases and J by 4 bases, 5 bases remained unmatched. The variable domain in full, with the rest retrieved from reference TRBV15 and TRBJ2-7, is DAMVIQNPRYQVTQFGKPVTLSCSQTLNHNVMYWYQQKSSQAPKLLFHYYDKDFNNEADTPDNFQSRRPNTSFCFLDIRSPGLGDTAMYLCATSRDGRAFYEQYFGPGTRLTVT.